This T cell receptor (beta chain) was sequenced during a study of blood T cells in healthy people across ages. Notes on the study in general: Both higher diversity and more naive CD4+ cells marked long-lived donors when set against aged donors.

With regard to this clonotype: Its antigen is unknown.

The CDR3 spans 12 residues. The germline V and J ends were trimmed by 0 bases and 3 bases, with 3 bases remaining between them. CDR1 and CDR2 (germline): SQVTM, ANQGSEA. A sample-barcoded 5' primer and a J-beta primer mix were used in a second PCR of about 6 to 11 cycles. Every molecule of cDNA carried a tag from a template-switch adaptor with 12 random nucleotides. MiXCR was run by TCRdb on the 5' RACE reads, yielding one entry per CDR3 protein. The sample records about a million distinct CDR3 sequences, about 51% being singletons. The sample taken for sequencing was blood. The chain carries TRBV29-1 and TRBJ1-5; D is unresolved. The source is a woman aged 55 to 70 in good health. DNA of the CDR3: TGCAGCGTTGAAGATCCCAATCAGCCCCAGCATTTT. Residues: CSVEDPNQPQHF.